Listed below are T cell receptor beta chains from one sample, sequenced in a study of T cells in tumors after PD-1 blockade. This table comes from immunoSEQ multiplex PCR, and its TCRdb copy is limited to in-frame clones, with some not included. Found here are thousands of clones, approximately 64% of them singletons; the top ten hold 5.2%. The sample was tumor tissue, taken before anti-PD-1 treatment. The origin of the receptors is a human donor with basal cell carcinoma. Each CDR3 is given with its conserved first and last residue. D genes are given only for firm matches. Size is stated for part of the rows, as once, few or many counts, or as a class when the clone is expanded.

clone size: NA; D gene: NA; V gene: TRBV4-2; J gene: TRBJ2-5; CDR3 protein: CASSRGSSGVETQYF; CDR3 DNA: TGTGCCAGCAGCCGAGGGTCATCGGGGGTGGAGACCCAGTACTTC
clone size: NA; D gene: NA; V gene: TRBV6-1; J gene: TRBJ1-5; CDR3 protein: CASRLQRPNQPQHF; CDR3 DNA: TGTGCCAGCAGGTTGCAGAGACCCAATCAGCCCCAGCATTTT
clone size: few; D gene: TRBD1; V gene: TRBV4-2; J gene: TRBJ2-7; CDR3 protein: CASSQGDRVFEEGYEQYF; CDR3 DNA: TGTGCCAGCAGCCAGGGGGACAGGGTTTTTGAGGAGGGATACGAGCAGTACTTC
clone size: large; D gene: NA; V gene: TRBV6-6; J gene: TRBJ1-2; CDR3 protein: CASTGQLGYGYTF; CDR3 DNA: TGTGCCAGCACCGGACAGTTGGGCTATGGCTACACCTTC
clone size: NA; D gene: NA; V gene: TRBV5-6; J gene: TRBJ1-2; CDR3 protein: CASSLSGLPYGYTF; CDR3 DNA: TGTGCCAGCAGCTTGTCGGGCTTACCCTATGGCTACACCTTC
clone size: NA; D gene: NA; V gene: TRBV10-1; J gene: TRBJ2-3; CDR3 protein: CASSDRGAGDTQYF; CDR3 DNA: TGCGCCAGCAGTGACCGGGGGGCAGGTGATACGCAGTATTTT
clone size: NA; D gene: NA; V gene: TRBV5-6; J gene: TRBJ1-6; CDR3 protein: CASSLAGWRYSPLHF; CDR3 DNA: TGTGCCAGCAGCTTGGCTGGCTGGAGGTATTCACCCCTCCACTTT
clone size: NA; D gene: NA; V gene: TRBV5-4; J gene: TRBJ2-7; CDR3 protein: CASSLGAQVGF; CDR3 DNA: TGTGCCAGCAGCTTGGGGGCCCAGGTGGGCTTC
clone size: NA; D gene: NA; V gene: TRBV30; J gene: TRBJ1-1; CDR3 protein: CAWSVGNTLVPRNTEAFF; CDR3 DNA: TGTGCCTGGAGTGTCGGGAACACATTGGTTCCTCGGAACACTGAAGCTTTCTTT
clone size: large; D gene: NA; V gene: TRBV7-9; J gene: TRBJ2-1; CDR3 protein: CASSFSSINEQFF; CDR3 DNA: TGTGCCAGCAGCTTTTCCAGCATCAATGAGCAGTTCTTC
clone size: NA; D gene: NA; V gene: TRBV9; J gene: TRBJ1-2; CDR3 protein: CASSVGGLANYGYTF; CDR3 DNA: TGTGCCAGCAGCGTAGGTGGATTAGCTAACTATGGCTACACCTTC
clone size: large; D gene: TRBD1; V gene: TRBV27; J gene: TRBJ2-7; CDR3 protein: CASRPGTGPYEQYF; CDR3 DNA: TGTGCCAGCAGGCCCGGGACAGGGCCCTACGAGCAGTACTTC
clone size: few; D gene: NA; V gene: TRBV6-5; J gene: TRBJ1-1; CDR3 protein: CASSYGRANTEAFF; CDR3 DNA: TGTGCCAGCAGTTACGGCAGGGCCAACACTGAAGCTTTCTTT
clone size: NA; D gene: NA; V gene: TRBV19; J gene: TRBJ1-1; CDR3 protein: CASSIGAGKAFF; CDR3 DNA: TGTGCCAGTAGTATAGGAGCAGGTAAAGCTTTCTTT
clone size: NA; D gene: TRBD1; V gene: TRBV6-1; J gene: TRBJ2-5; CDR3 protein: CASSDRGNIRGETQYF; CDR3 DNA: TGTGCCAGCAGTGACAGGGGGAATATTAGAGGAGAGACCCAGTACTTC
clone size: NA; D gene: TRBD1; V gene: TRBV27; J gene: TRBJ2-1; CDR3 protein: CASSINRGRGNEQFF; CDR3 DNA: TGTGCCAGCAGTATAAACAGGGGGCGCGGCAATGAGCAGTTCTTC
clone size: NA; D gene: TRBD2; V gene: TRBV5-6; J gene: TRBJ2-3; CDR3 protein: CASSLGTSGGTDTQYF; CDR3 DNA: TGTGCCAGCAGCTTGGGGACTAGCGGGGGCACAGATACGCAGTATTTT
clone size: few; D gene: NA; V gene: TRBV6-1; J gene: TRBJ2-7; CDR3 protein: CASSESPMGLYEQYF; CDR3 DNA: TGTGCCAGCAGTGAGTCCCCTATGGGGCTCTACGAGCAGTACTTC
clone size: NA; D gene: NA; V gene: TRBV24-1; J gene: TRBJ2-2; CDR3 protein: CATSWRDTGELFF; CDR3 DNA: TGTGCCACCAGTTGGCGGGACACCGGGGAGCTGTTTTTT
clone size: NA; D gene: NA; V gene: TRBV6-4; J gene: TRBJ2-3; CDR3 protein: CASSPEGTTDTQYF; CDR3 DNA: TGTGCCAGCAGTCCGGAGGGTACGACAGATACGCAGTATTTT
clone size: NA; D gene: NA; V gene: TRBV18; J gene: TRBJ2-1; CDR3 protein: CASSLGPDNEQFF; CDR3 DNA: TGTGCCAGCTCACTGGGCCCTGACAATGAGCAGTTCTTC
clone size: NA; D gene: NA; V gene: TRBV14; J gene: TRBJ2-2; CDR3 protein: CASSQDRGTGELFF; CDR3 DNA: TGTGCCAGCAGCCAAGATCGGGGGACCGGGGAGCTGTTTTTT
clone size: NA; D gene: TRBD1; V gene: TRBV7-9; J gene: TRBJ1-1; CDR3 protein: CASSNRQGPNTEAFF; CDR3 DNA: TGTGCCAGCAGCAACCGACAGGGACCGAACACTGAAGCTTTCTTT
clone size: once; D gene: TRBD1; V gene: TRBV6-5; J gene: TRBJ1-5; CDR3 protein: CASSPDRWGNQPQHF; CDR3 DNA: TGTGCCAGCAGTCCGGACAGGTGGGGCAATCAGCCCCAGCATTTT
clone size: NA; D gene: TRBD2; V gene: TRBV7-6; J gene: TRBJ2-1; CDR3 protein: CASSVVGGGAGEQFF; CDR3 DNA: TGTGCCAGCAGCGTCGTGGGCGGGGGGGCGGGTGAGCAGTTCTTC
clone size: once; D gene: NA; V gene: TRBV2; J gene: TRBJ2-7; CDR3 protein: CASMLGTYEQYF; CDR3 DNA: TGTGCCAGCATGCTAGGGACCTACGAGCAGTACTTC
clone size: few; D gene: TRBD1; V gene: TRBV28; J gene: TRBJ1-1; CDR3 protein: CAASSGTGGRNTEAFF; CDR3 DNA: TGTGCCGCAAGCTCCGGGACAGGGGGGAGGAACACTGAAGCTTTCTTT
clone size: NA; D gene: NA; V gene: TRBV10-1; J gene: TRBJ2-2; CDR3 protein: CASSEWQGNTGELFF; CDR3 DNA: TGCGCCAGCAGTGAATGGCAGGGGAACACCGGGGAGCTGTTTTTT
clone size: once; D gene: TRBD2; V gene: TRBV5-1; J gene: TRBJ2-7; CDR3 protein: CASSTRLAGGHEQYF; CDR3 DNA: TGCGCCAGCAGCACCCGACTAGCGGGGGGGCACGAGCAGTACTTC
clone size: once; D gene: TRBD1; V gene: TRBV5-8; J gene: TRBJ2-1; CDR3 protein: CASSYRGAYNEQFF; CDR3 DNA: TGTGCCAGCAGCTACAGGGGCGCCTACAATGAGCAGTTCTTC
clone size: NA; D gene: NA; V gene: TRBV6-4; J gene: TRBJ2-3; CDR3 protein: CASSDVGGLDTQYF; CDR3 DNA: TGTGCCAGCAGTGACGTGGGGGGCTTAGATACGCAGTATTTT
clone size: NA; D gene: NA; V gene: TRBV6-1; J gene: TRBJ1-5; CDR3 protein: CASSEAWTGQGPQHF; CDR3 DNA: TGTGCCAGCAGTGAAGCTTGGACCGGCCAGGGGCCCCAGCATTTT
clone size: NA; D gene: NA; V gene: TRBV6-6; J gene: TRBJ1-2; CDR3 protein: CASSYAEMVKNYGYTF; CDR3 DNA: TGTGCCAGCAGTTACGCGGAGATGGTTAAGAACTATGGCTACACCTTC
clone size: few; D gene: NA; V gene: TRBV6-5; J gene: TRBJ1-1; CDR3 protein: CASSYGRARGTEAFF; CDR3 DNA: TGTGCCAGCAGTTACGGAAGGGCCAGAGGCACTGAAGCTTTCTTT
clone size: few; D gene: NA; V gene: TRBV18; J gene: TRBJ2-5; CDR3 protein: CASSPTLAGRQETQYF; CDR3 DNA: TGTGCCAGCTCACCTACCCTTGCGGGGAGACAAGAGACCCAGTACTTC
clone size: few; D gene: TRBD2; V gene: TRBV3-1/TRBV3-2; J gene: TRBJ2-1; CDR3 protein: CASSQDRLAGFLSYNEQFF; CDR3 DNA: TGTGCCAGCAGCCAAGATCGGCTAGCGGGGTTCTTGTCCTACAATGAGCAGTTCTTC
clone size: NA; D gene: NA; V gene: TRBV18; J gene: TRBJ2-1; CDR3 protein: CASSPRPGNEQFF; CDR3 DNA: TGTGCCAGCTCACCCCGCCCGGGGAATGAGCAGTTCTTC
clone size: NA; D gene: TRBD1; V gene: TRBV5-6; J gene: TRBJ1-3; CDR3 protein: CASSLQGATGNTIYF; CDR3 DNA: TGTGCCAGCAGCTTGCAGGGGGCTACTGGAAACACCATATATTTT
clone size: NA; D gene: NA; V gene: TRBV9; J gene: TRBJ1-2; CDR3 protein: CASSSSLTVGYTF; CDR3 DNA: TGTGCCAGCAGCTCTAGCCTTACGGTCGGCTACACCTTC
clone size: NA; D gene: TRBD2; V gene: TRBV5-4; J gene: TRBJ2-3; CDR3 protein: CASSLSGGAADTQYF; CDR3 DNA: TGTGCCAGCAGCCTTAGCGGGGGGGCTGCAGATACGCAGTATTTT
clone size: NA; D gene: TRBD1; V gene: TRBV19; J gene: TRBJ1-5; CDR3 protein: CASSITGDSNQPQHF; CDR3 DNA: TGTGCCAGTAGTATCACAGGGGATAGCAATCAGCCCCAGCATTTT